Each of the 5 T cell receptor beta chains below was sequenced from the same sample in a study of blood T cell repertoires in COVID-19 (dated by TCRdb to about 2020). Libraries were prepared through the immunoSEQ multiplex PCR assay. TCRdb holds this immuneACCESS table with in-frame rearrangements only. Some clones are missing; in checked studies, unresolved V genes explain under half, and the rest has no known cause. The table for this sample lists 200,000 to 250,000 clones; around 80% of them were counted only once. The ten most abundant clones make up 3% to 4% of the sample. The sample consisted of peripheral blood. The receptors were sampled from a woman aged 18-29 years with acute or convalescent COVID-19.

This sequence joins TRBV28 and TRBJ2-1; the match to TRBD2 covers 7 bases. V gave up 5 bases and J gave up 1 base; unmatched junction bases: 5. Germline V gene lookup returns CDR1 MDHEN and CDR2 SYDVKM. The CDR3 totals 15 residues. This CDR3 is CASSPGLLSYNEQFF. In DNA form, the CDR3 reads TGTGCCAGCAGTCCGGGACTACTTTCCTACAATGAGCAGTTCTTC.

V usage is TRBV7-9 and J usage is TRBJ2-3; 7 nucleotides line up with TRBD1. V lost 8 bases, J lost 0 bases, and 5 bases stayed unmatched. The CDR3 has 14 residues. CDR1 and CDR2 from the germline V gene are SEHNR and FQNEAQ (reference sequence). This CDR3 is CASLLTGSTDTQYF. The CDR3 DNA reads as TGTGCCAGCCTACTGACAGGGAGCACAGATACGCAGTATTTT.

The chain employs TRBV9 and TRBJ2-7; 8 bases are a match to TRBD1. The CDR3 sequence is 15 residues long. The V gene end was trimmed by 0 bases and the J gene end by 1 base; junction bases not matched to a gene: 3. The germline gives CDR1 SGDLS, CDR2 YYNGEE. In nucleotides, the CDR3 is TGTGCCAGCAGCGTAGATGGGACAGGATCCTACGAGCAGTACTTC. It translates to CASSVDGTGSYEQYF.

This clone was seen only a few times. The chain recombines TRBV5-1 with TRBJ1-3, with 9 positions matching TRBD1. Trimming cost V 4 bases and J 1 base; bases outside gene matches: 9. Germline assignment: CDR1 SGHRS and CDR2 YFSETQ. The CDR3 has 17 residues. CDR3: CASSQQTGGLSGNTIYF. DNA of the CDR3: TGCGCCAGCAGCCAGCAGACAGGGGGATTATCTGGAAACACCATATATTTT.

This chain joins TRBV7-6 and TRBJ1-6; D is uncertain. With 3 bases removed from V and 9 bases from J, the gap between germline ends came to 18 bases. Germline values: CDR1 SGHVS, CDR2 FNYEAQ. The CDR3 spans 16 residues. This CDR3 is CASSFRPVPSPSPLHF. The CDR3 DNA follows: TGTGCCAGCAGCTTCCGCCCAGTTCCGTCCCCTTCACCCCTCCACTTT.